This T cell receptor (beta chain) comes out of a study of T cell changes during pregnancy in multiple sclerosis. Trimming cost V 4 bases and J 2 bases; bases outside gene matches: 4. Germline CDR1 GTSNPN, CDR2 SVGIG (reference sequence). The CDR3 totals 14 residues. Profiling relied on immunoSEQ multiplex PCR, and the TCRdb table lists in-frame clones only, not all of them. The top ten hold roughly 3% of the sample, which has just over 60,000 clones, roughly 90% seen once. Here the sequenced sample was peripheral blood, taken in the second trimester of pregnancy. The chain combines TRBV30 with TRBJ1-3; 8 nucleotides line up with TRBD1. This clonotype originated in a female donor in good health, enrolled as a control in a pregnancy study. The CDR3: CAWNGQGAGNTIYF. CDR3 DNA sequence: TGTGCCTGGAACGGACAGGGAGCTGGAAACACCATATATTTT. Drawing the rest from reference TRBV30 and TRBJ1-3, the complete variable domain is SQTIHQWPATLVQPVGSPLSLECTVEGTSNPNLYWYRQAAGRGLQLLFYSVGIGQISSEVPQNLSASRPQDRQFILSSKKLLLSDSGFYLCAWNGQGAGNTIYFGEGSWLTVV.